The clone carrying this T cell receptor (beta chain) was seen only a few times. Its target is unknown. cDNA molecules, individually, were tagged with unique molecular identifiers. A single record per CDR3 protein comes from TCRdb applying MiXCR to the 5' RACE reads. The data contain 65,000 to 70,000 distinct CDR3 sequences, about 11% of them singletons. These data come from a study of early T cells in non-severe SARS-CoV-2 infection. The study, taken as a whole, reports: Private and CD4 specificities were missed by VDJdb matching, which favored anti-spike CD8 responses.

V shed 8 bases and J 2 bases; nucleotides not matched to a gene: 4. The germline gives CDR1 ENHRY, CDR2 SYGVKD. This CDR3 region has 14 residues. The receptor's source is an adult who was a healthcare worker with PCR-confirmed SARS-CoV-2 infection or an uninfected control (not recorded which). The genes are TRBV10-3 and TRBJ2-1; 9 bases align to TRBD1. Sequencing was performed on whole blood. The CDR3 loop is CAIATGGTYNEQFF. The CDR3 region has the DNA TGTGCCATCGCGACAGGGGGTACCTACAATGAGCAGTTCTTC.